The T cell receptor (beta chain) under discussion was sequenced for a study of blood T cell repertoires in COVID-19. Study-wide background: The United States, Italy and Spain were the sources of the acute and convalescent COVID-19 samples.

The assay was immunoSEQ multiplex PCR, and TCRdb's table has in-frame clones only and misses some. The sample holds about 68,000 clones, 75% to 95% seen once. V lost 5 bases and J lost 14, with 10 bases in between. The CDR3 has 11 residues. From germline, CDR1 is SNHLY and CDR2 FYNNEI. The source is a woman aged 60 to 75 with active COVID-19. The rearrangement joins TRBV2 to TRBJ2-6; TRBD1 is a possible D gene (6 bases). Input material: peripheral blood. CDR3 sequence reads: CASSTTGFLTF. The CDR3, as DNA: TGTGCCAGCAGTACCACAGGGTTCCTGACTTTC.